These T cell receptor beta chains were read from a single sample in a study of blood T cells in healthy people across ages. TCRdb redid the calling of the 5' RACE reads with MiXCR, one entry per CDR3 protein. This sample has 920,000 or so distinct CDR3 sequences, with around 45% found just once. Sequenced sample: blood. The origin of the receptors is a woman aged 55-70 years in good health. CDR3s include the opening cysteine and the closing phenylalanine or tryptophan. The D gene is left open where the match is weak. Size values are once, few and many counts, or a class for expanded clones, and some rows have none.

J,size,D,V,DNA,CDR3
TRBJ2-7,once,TRBD1,TRBV2,TGTGCCAGCAGTGAGGTCAGGGGGCACTACGAGCAGTACTTC,CASSEVRGHYEQYF
TRBJ2-3,-,-,TRBV5-1,TGCGCCAGCAGCCGAATCGGGACAAGCACAGATACGCAGTATTTT,CASSRIGTSTDTQYF
TRBJ2-7,-,-,TRBV5-1,TGCGCCAGCAGCGTGGACAGTACCTCCTACGAGCAGTACTTC,CASSVDSTSYEQYF
TRBJ2-5,-,TRBD1,TRBV11-2,TGTGCCAGCAGCTTAGGGCTAGGGGGCGTCGATGAGCAGTACTTC,CASSLGLGGVDEQYF
TRBJ2-1,few,TRBD1,TRBV2,TGTGCCAGCAATGCCGGGACAGGGCCCTACAATGAGCAGTTCTTC,CASNAGTGPYNEQFF
TRBJ2-7,-,-,TRBV20-1,TGCAGTGCTAGGGCTGCAGGGGTATACGGCCTTTACGAGCAGTACTTC,CSARAAGVYGLYEQYF
TRBJ2-7,once,TRBD2,TRBV4-1,TGCGCCAGCAGCCCCCTCCAGGGACTAGCGAGCGAGCAGTACTTC,CASSPLQGLASEQYF
TRBJ1-1,-,-,TRBV7-2,TGTGCCAGCAGCTCCAACCGACAGTCCACTGAAGCTTTCTTT,CASSSNRQSTEAFF
TRBJ2-7,many,-,TRBV12-3/TRBV12-4,TGTGCCAGCAGTTTATCAGGGGCCGGCGAGCAGTACTTC,CASSLSGAGEQYF
TRBJ1-5,-,-,TRBV11-2,TGTGCCAGCAGCTATGCCCCGGGGGGAGGACAGCCCCAGCATTTT,CASSYAPGGGQPQHF
TRBJ1-5,-,-,TRBV2,TGTGCCAGCAGTGAAGTAAGATATCAGCCCCAGCATTTT,CASSEVRYQPQHF
TRBJ1-2,many,TRBD1,TRBV7-3,TGTGCCAGCAGCTTTGCGGGACAGGGCGAAGGCGGCTACACCTTC,CASSFAGQGEGGYTF
TRBJ2-7,-,TRBD1,TRBV6-1,TGTGCCAGCAGTGAGGTCAGGGGGAACGAGCAGTACTTC,CASSEVRGNEQYF
TRBJ1-2,few,-,TRBV20-1,TGCAGTGCTAGAGATGGTGCCTCTAACTATGGCTACACCTTC,CSARDGASNYGYTF
TRBJ2-5,-,TRBD2,TRBV20-1,TGCAGTGCTAGCCCGGCTAGCGGGAGCGGCGGGACCCAGTACTTC,CSASPASGSGGTQYF
TRBJ2-1,-,TRBD2,TRBV4-1,TGCGCCAGCAGCTTTAGACTAGCGGAGCAGAAAGGGGGGGACGGTGAGCAGTTCTTC,CASSFRLAEQKGGDGEQFF
TRBJ2-3,once,TRBD2,TRBV20-1,TGCAGTGCCAAACTAGCGGGAGAGACAGATACGCAGTATTTT,CSAKLAGETDTQYF
TRBJ1-2,-,-,TRBV27,TGTGCCAGCAGTTCATCGGGGTTTAACTATGGCTACACCTTC,CASSSSGFNYGYTF
TRBJ2-5,many,-,TRBV10-3,TGTGCCATCAGTGATTTATATGGCCAAGAGACCCAGTACTTC,CAISDLYGQETQYF
TRBJ2-2,-,TRBD1,TRBV20-1,TGCAGTGCTGGAGATTTAGGAGGCAGGGGGCCCGGGGAGCTGTTTTTT,CSAGDLGGRGPGELFF
TRBJ1-6,few,TRBD1,TRBV20-1,TGCAGTGGCGACAGGGAAAATTCACCCCTCCACTTT,CSGDRENSPLHF
TRBJ1-1,few,TRBD1,TRBV19,TGTGCCAGTAATTCGGAACAGGGGACTGAAGCTTTCTTT,CASNSEQGTEAFF
TRBJ1-2,few,-,TRBV10-3,TGTGCCATCACGGGAACTGACTATGGCTACACCTTC,CAITGTDYGYTF
TRBJ1-5,-,TRBD1,TRBV28,TGTGCCAGCAGCGGAGACAGGGGTCGGCCCCAGCATTTT,CASSGDRGRPQHF
TRBJ2-2,few,-,TRBV12-3/TRBV12-4,TGTGCCAGCAGTTCGAAGAACGGCGGTCGGAGCGGGGAGCTGTTTTTT,CASSSKNGGRSGELFF
TRBJ2-7,few,-,TRBV29-1,TGCAGCGTTGACAAAGCGACAGGCGAGCAGTACTTC,CSVDKATGEQYF
TRBJ2-3,many,TRBD2,TRBV7-3,TGTGCCAGCAGCTTAAGCGGGAGACGCCCCACAGATACGCAGTATTTT,CASSLSGRRPTDTQYF
TRBJ2-4,few,TRBD2,TRBV5-1,TGCGCCAGCAGCACGGGACTAGCGGGAGGATTTGGTGAAAACATTCAGTACTTC,CASSTGLAGGFGENIQYF
TRBJ1-5,few,TRBD1,TRBV20-1,TGCAGTGCTACCCTCCGACAGGGAAATCAGCCCCAGCATTTT,CSATLRQGNQPQHF
TRBJ1-5,once,TRBD1,TRBV19,TGTGCCAGTAGTACGGGACAGACTTTCCAGCCCCAGCATTTT,CASSTGQTFQPQHF
TRBJ2-4,few,-,TRBV7-9,TGTGCCAGCAGCTTAGCGGCAGGGGGGAACATTCAGTACTTC,CASSLAAGGNIQYF
TRBJ1-4,many,-,TRBV18,TGTGCCAGCTCACCACGGGGAACTAATGAAAAACTGTTTTTT,CASSPRGTNEKLFF
TRBJ2-1,few,TRBD2,TRBV20-1,TGCAGTGCGGTACTAGCGGACAATGAGCAGTTCTTC,CSAVLADNEQFF
TRBJ2-7,many,-,TRBV5-6,TGTGCCAGCAGCTTGGTTACGGGCGGCGAGCAGTACTTC,CASSLVTGGEQYF
TRBJ2-7,-,-,TRBV27,TGTGCCAGCAGTACAAGGGGTTACTACGAGCAGTACTTC,CASSTRGYYEQYF
TRBJ2-7,-,-,TRBV28,TGTGCCAGCAGGAGTTTTTATACCTACGAGCAGTACTTC,CASRSFYTYEQYF
TRBJ2-1,-,TRBD2,TRBV12-3/TRBV12-4,TGTGCCAGCAGTTTATTGGGACTAGCGGGAGCTGAGCAGTTCTTC,CASSLLGLAGAEQFF
TRBJ1-2,few,-,TRBV20-1,TGCAGTGCTGACGCCCAACAGGGAGGTAGTGGCTACACCTTC,CSADAQQGGSGYTF
TRBJ1-2,-,-,TRBV27,TGTGCCACCCTCGACCTGGGAGGCTACACCTTC,CATLDLGGYTF
TRBJ2-1,-,TRBD1,TRBV4-2,TGTGCCAGCAGCACCGAGGGACAGAGCTCCTACAATGAGCAGTTCTTC,CASSTEGQSSYNEQFF
TRBJ2-1,few,-,TRBV12-3/TRBV12-4,TGTGCCAGCAGTTTAGCGGAGCGGAGCTCCTACAATGAGCAGTTCTTC,CASSLAERSSYNEQFF
TRBJ1-6,few,-,TRBV27,TGTGCCAGCAGTCTCCAAGACAGGACGACTTCACCCCTCCACTTT,CASSLQDRTTSPLHF
TRBJ1-2,few,-,TRBV27,TGTGCCAGCAGCCCCCCCCCGGGGAGGGGGACGTTCAACTATGGCTACACCTTC,CASSPPPGRGTFNYGYTF
TRBJ1-4,-,-,TRBV2,TGTGCCAGCGGCAGGGAATTTGGTAATGAAAAACTGTTTTTT,CASGREFGNEKLFF
TRBJ2-5,-,-,TRBV2,TGTGCCAGCAGGGAGATGGGGGTTGGGGAGCAGTACTTC,CASREMGVGEQYF
TRBJ2-3,-,TRBD1,TRBV5-1,TGCGCCAGCAGCTTCACCGCGGACAGGACAGATACGCAGTATTTT,CASSFTADRTDTQYF
TRBJ2-5,few,TRBD2,TRBV12-3/TRBV12-4,TGTGCCAGCAGTTTGAAGCGGGATAGGAACAATGAGCAGTACTTC,CASSLKRDRNNEQYF
TRBJ2-1,few,-,TRBV29-1,TGCAGCGTAGCCGGACAGTTCCAAGAGACCCAGTTCTTC,CSVAGQFQETQFF
TRBJ1-2,few,TRBD1,TRBV10-3,TGTGCCACCGGGGACAGGGGAACAGGCTACACCTTC,CATGDRGTGYTF
TRBJ1-2,few,-,TRBV2,TGTGCCACCTCGAACAGGCCCGATGGCTACACCTTC,CATSNRPDGYTF
TRBJ2-7,-,-,TRBV20-1,TGCAATGCTAGTCAGGGAGACCACGAGCAGTACTTC,CNASQGDHEQYF
TRBJ2-1,-,-,TRBV20-1,TGCAGTGCCCGGATAACGGGAGCGTACAATGAGCAGTTCTTC,CSARITGAYNEQFF
TRBJ1-1,-,-,TRBV7-9,TGTGCCAGCAGATTTCCAGCGGGACATTTTAGGACTGAAGCTTTCTTT,CASRFPAGHFRTEAFF
TRBJ2-7,-,-,TRBV20-1,TGCAGTGCTACGAGGGGTAGCGCGTCCTACGGGCAGTACTTC,CSATRGSASYGQYF